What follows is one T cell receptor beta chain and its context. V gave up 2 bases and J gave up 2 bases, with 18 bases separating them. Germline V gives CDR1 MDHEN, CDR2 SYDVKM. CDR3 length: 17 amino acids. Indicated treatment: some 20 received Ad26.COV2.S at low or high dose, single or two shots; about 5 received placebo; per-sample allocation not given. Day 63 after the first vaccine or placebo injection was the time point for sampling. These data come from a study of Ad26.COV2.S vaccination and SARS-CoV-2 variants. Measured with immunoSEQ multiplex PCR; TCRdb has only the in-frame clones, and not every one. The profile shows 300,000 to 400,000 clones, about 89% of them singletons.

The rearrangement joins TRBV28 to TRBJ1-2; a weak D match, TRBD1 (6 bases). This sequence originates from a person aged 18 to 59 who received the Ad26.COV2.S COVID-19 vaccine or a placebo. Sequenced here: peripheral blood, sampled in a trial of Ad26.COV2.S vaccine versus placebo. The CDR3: CASSLAGVVVKNYGYTF. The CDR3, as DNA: TGTGCCAGCAGTTTAGCAGGGGTGGTGGTAAAAAACTATGGCTACACCTTC.